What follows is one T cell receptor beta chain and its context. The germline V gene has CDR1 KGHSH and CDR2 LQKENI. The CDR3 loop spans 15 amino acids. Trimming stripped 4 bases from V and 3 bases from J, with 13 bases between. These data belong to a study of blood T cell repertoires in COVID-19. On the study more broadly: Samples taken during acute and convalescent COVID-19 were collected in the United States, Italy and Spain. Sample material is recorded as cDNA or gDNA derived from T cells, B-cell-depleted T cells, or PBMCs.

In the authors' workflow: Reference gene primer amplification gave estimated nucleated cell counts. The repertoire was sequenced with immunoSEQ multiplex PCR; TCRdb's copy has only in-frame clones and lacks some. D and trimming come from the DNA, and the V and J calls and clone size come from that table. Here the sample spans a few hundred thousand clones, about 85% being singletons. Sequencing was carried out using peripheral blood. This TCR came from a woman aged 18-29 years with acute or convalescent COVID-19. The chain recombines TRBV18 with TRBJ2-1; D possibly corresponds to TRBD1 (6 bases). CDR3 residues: CASSLSGTLYNEQFF. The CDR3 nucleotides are TGTGCCAGCTCACTCTCCGGGACACTCTACAATGAGCAGTTCTTC.